This T cell receptor beta chain is drawn from a study of cytomegalovirus exposure and HLA in healthy donors. The assay was immunoSEQ multiplex PCR, and TCRdb's table has in-frame clones only and misses some. The sample lists a few hundred thousand clones; around 89% were seen once. With 0 bases removed from V and 1 base from J, the gap between germline ends came to 7 bases. The CDR3 has 14 residues. The germline V gene has CDR1 SGHRS and CDR2 YFSETQ. The clonotype was recovered from a woman aged 18-29 years in good health and CMV-seronegative. The specimen sequenced was PBMCs. The chain is built from TRBV5-1 and TRBJ1-2; D uncertain. The DNA of the CDR3 is TGCGCCAGCAGCTTGGATCCCCATAACTATGGCTACACCTTC. Translated: CASSLDPHNYGYTF.